This T cell receptor beta chain was profiled in a study of blood T cell repertoires in COVID-19. Germline CDR1 LGHNA, CDR2 YNFKEQ. The CDR3 length is 16 residues. Trimming stripped 0 bases from V and 9 bases from J, with 15 bases between. Original processing methods: Counts of nucleated cells, estimated from reference gene primer amplification, were obtained. The protocol was immunoSEQ multiplex PCR, while the TCRdb copy is restricted to in-frame clones and leaves out a portion. V and J calls plus clone size are reproduced from that table; the DNA served to infer D and trimming. The sample gives 90,000 to 120,000 clones, less than 75% of which show up once; 1.8% is in the top ten.

The TCR comes from a woman aged 35 to 49 with acute or convalescent COVID-19. The chain links TRBV4-2 to TRBJ1-6; D gene uncertain. The sample was peripheral blood. The CDR3 coding sequence is TGTGCCAGCAGCCAAGAACTCTCGACGGGTGCTTCACCCCTCCACTTT. Residues: CASSQELSTGASPLHF.